What follows is one T cell receptor (beta chain) and its context. What it binds is not known. A junction end diverges from the germline sequence, so it may reflect a read error. This sample stems from a study of regulatory T cells in long-lasting Graves disease. General study points: Peripheral blood alone, not thyroid tissue, underwent study.

Construction of the TCR beta libraries employed iRepertoire HTBI primers in conjunction with Arm-PCR of CDR3 regions. TCRdb reprocessed the multiplex PCR reads with MiXCR, giving one entry per CDR3 protein. Seen here are 400,000 to 500,000 distinct CDR3 sequences, approximately 16% observed once, and the top ten hold about 7.6%. Documented time point: newly diagnosed GD, antithyroid drugs for less than 3 months. From RNA extracted from PBMCs, the TCR library was made. The CDR3 length is 13 residues. The same sample was also used in a study of T cells in Graves' hyperthyroidism and ophthalmopathy. As that study records: Blood also carried most thyroid clonotypes expanded above 0.001. Patients with ophthalmopathy were separated from those with stable hyperthyroidism by a 13 V-J model.

The chain is built from TRBV12-3 or TRBV12-4 and TRBJ1-2, with D hard to call. The TCR sequence derives from a woman aged 40 to 55 with Graves disease. Sequencing used peripheral blood mononuclear cells (PBMCs), obtained at new diagnosis, from a patient treated with antithyroid drugs. The CDR3, as DNA: TGTGCCAGCAGTTTATTCCTAAGTTATGGCTGCACCTTC. Its protein is CASSLFLSYGCTF.